This TCR beta chain was observed in a study of blood T cells in healthy people across ages. The germline V gene encodes CDR1 ENHRY and CDR2 SYGVKD. CDR3 length: 13 residues. V lost 11 bases, J lost 1 base, and 13 bases lay in between. The total RNA that was extracted per sample amounted to at least 5 micrograms. PCR was performed a second time for about 7 to 11 cycles using a sample-barcoded 5' primer and a J-beta primer mix. One entry per CDR3 protein results from TCRdb running MiXCR on the 5' RACE reads. The sample includes about 680,000 distinct CDR3 sequences, around 49% of them seen just once. This clonotype was found a few times.

The sequence derives from an older woman in good health. The chain couples TRBV10-3 to TRBJ2-3; possibly TRBD1 or TRBD2 for D (5 bases each). The sample consisted of blood. CDR3 residues: CAATEGRTDTQYF. The CDR3 bases are TGTGCCGCCACAGAGGGGCGCACAGATACGCAGTATTTT.